These 6 T cell receptor beta chains originate from one sample sequenced in a study of cytomegalovirus exposure and HLA in healthy donors. The PCR employed 60 Vbeta primers together with 13 Jbeta primers. Using immunoSEQ multiplex PCR, the repertoire was profiled, and TCRdb retains in-frame clones only, with some absent. The data contain under 200,000 clones, 84% of them singletons. Sequencing used PBMCs. Source of these receptors: a boy younger than 10 in good health and CMV-seronegative.

V is TRBV4-1 and J is TRBJ1-2; D gene unclear. The germline CDR1 and CDR2 sequences are MGHRA and YSYEKL. The CDR3 consists of 12 residues. Deletions cut 1 base from V and 8 bases from J, with 8 bases between. CDR3 DNA: TGCGCCAGCAGCCAAGTGGGGAGAGGCTACACCTTC. It is translated as CASSQVGRGYTF.

The chain employs TRBV7-9 and TRBJ1-2; perhaps TRBD1 as D (6 bases). CDR1 and CDR2 from the germline V gene are SEHNR and FQNEAQ (reference sequence). The CDR3 loop spans 15 amino acids. Trimming took off 1 base at V and 5 bases at J, with 14 bases between the two ends. CDR3 coding DNA: TGTGCCAGCAGCTTAGGCTCAGGGGATGGGTATGGCTACACCTTC. Amino acids: CASSLGSGDGYGYTF.

V and J are TRBV28 and TRBJ1-1; tentatively, D is TRBD1 (6 bases). V lost 1 base, J lost 5 bases, and 14 bases lay in between. The CDR3 consists of 15 residues. Germline V gives CDR1 MDHEN, CDR2 SYDVKM. Here the CDR3 DNA reads TGTGCCAGCAGTTTATACGGCAGGGGAGTGACTGAAGCTTTCTTT. Amino acid sequence: CASSLYGRGVTEAFF.

The table lists this clone with a few counts. The chain carries TRBV27 and TRBJ2-1, with 7 bases matching TRBD2. With V trimmed by 2 bases and J by 4 bases, 2 bases remained unmatched. The CDR3 is 14 residues long. Germline CDR1 reads MNHEY; CDR2 reads SMNVEV (reference sequence). CDR3 in amino acids: CASSLQRGYNEQFF. In DNA, the CDR3 is TGTGCCAGCAGTTTACAGCGGGGATACAATGAGCAGTTCTTC.

This chain joins TRBV28 and TRBJ2-5, with TRBD2 identical over 8 bases. CDR1 is MDHEN and CDR2 is SYDVKM in the germline V gene. The CDR3 contains 15 residues. J gave up 4 bases and V 3 bases, and 7 bases lay outside the gene matches. CDR3 protein: CASSFSGGSRETQYF. CDR3 DNA sequence: TGTGCCAGCAGTTTTTCGGGGGGGAGCCGAGAGACCCAGTACTTC.

The chain links TRBV5-1 to TRBJ2-2, with TRBD2 matching 13 bases. This CDR3 has 17 residues. CDR1 and CDR2 from the germline V gene are SGHRS and YFSETQ. The junction had 9 bases not matched to a gene; V was cut back by 6 bases and J by 4 bases. The CDR3 DNA sequence: TGCGCCAGCATCCCGGGACTAGCGGGATCGGGCACCGGGGAGCTGTTTTTT. Encoded protein: CASIPGLAGSGTGELFF. Together with reference TRBV5-1 and TRBJ2-2, the CDR3 gives the full variable domain: KAGVTQTPRYLIKTRGQQVTLSCSPISGHRSVSWYQQTPGQGLQFLFEYFSETQRNKGNFPGRFSGRQFSNSRSEMNVSTLELGDSALYLCASIPGLAGSGTGELFFGEGSRLTVL.